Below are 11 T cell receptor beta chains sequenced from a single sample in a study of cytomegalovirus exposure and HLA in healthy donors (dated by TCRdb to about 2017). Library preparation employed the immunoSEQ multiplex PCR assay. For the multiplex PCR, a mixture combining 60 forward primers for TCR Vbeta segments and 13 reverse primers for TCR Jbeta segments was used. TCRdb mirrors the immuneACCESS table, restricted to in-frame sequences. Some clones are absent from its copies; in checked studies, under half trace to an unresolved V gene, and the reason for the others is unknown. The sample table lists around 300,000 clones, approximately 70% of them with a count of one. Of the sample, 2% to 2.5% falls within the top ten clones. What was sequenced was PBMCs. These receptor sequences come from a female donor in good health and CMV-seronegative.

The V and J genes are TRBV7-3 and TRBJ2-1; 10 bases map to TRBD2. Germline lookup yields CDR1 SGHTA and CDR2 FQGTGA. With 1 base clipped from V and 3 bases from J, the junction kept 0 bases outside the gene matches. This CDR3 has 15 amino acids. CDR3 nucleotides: TGTGCCAGCAGCTTAATAGCGGGAGGCTACAATGAGCAGTTCTTC. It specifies CASSLIAGGYNEQFF.

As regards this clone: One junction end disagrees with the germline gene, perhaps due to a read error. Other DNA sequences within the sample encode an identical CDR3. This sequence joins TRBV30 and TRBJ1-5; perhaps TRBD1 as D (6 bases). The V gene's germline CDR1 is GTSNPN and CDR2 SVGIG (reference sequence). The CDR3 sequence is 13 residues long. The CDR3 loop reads CAWSEGGNQPQHF. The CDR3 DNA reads TGTGCCTGGAGTGAGGGGGGGAATCAGCCCCAACATTTT.

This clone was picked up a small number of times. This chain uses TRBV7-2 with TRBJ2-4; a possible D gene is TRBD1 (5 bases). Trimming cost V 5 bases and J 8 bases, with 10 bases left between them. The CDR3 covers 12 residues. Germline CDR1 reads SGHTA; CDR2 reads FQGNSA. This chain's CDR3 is CASSTSGYIQYF. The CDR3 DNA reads TGTGCCAGCAGCACCTCAGGGTACATTCAGTACTTC.

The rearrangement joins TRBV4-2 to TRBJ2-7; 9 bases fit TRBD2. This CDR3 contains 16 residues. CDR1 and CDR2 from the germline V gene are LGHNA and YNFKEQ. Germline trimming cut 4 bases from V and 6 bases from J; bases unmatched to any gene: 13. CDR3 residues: CASSLLEAGGPVEQYF. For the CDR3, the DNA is TGTGCCAGCAGCCTACTGGAGGCGGGAGGGCCCGTCGAGCAGTACTTC.

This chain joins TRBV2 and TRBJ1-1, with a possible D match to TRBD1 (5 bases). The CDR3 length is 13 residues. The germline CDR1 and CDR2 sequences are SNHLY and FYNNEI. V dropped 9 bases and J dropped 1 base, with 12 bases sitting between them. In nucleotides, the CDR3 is TGTGCCAGTGGAGGGGCCCCGAACACTGAAGCTTTCTTT. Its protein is CASGGAPNTEAFF.

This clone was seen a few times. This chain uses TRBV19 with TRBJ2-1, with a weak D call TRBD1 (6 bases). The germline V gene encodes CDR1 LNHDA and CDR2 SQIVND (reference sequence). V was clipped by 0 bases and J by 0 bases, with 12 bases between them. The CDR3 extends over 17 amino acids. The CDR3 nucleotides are TGTGCCAGTAGTATAGAGAGGACAGCGAGCTCCTACAATGAGCAGTTCTTC. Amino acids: CASSIERTASSYNEQFF.

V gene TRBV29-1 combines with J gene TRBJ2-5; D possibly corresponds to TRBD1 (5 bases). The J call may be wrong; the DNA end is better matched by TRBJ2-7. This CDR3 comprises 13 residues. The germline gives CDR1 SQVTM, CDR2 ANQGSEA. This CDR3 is CSVTAESSYEQYF. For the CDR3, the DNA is TGCAGCGTGACAGCTGAGAGCTCCTACGAGCAGTACTTC.

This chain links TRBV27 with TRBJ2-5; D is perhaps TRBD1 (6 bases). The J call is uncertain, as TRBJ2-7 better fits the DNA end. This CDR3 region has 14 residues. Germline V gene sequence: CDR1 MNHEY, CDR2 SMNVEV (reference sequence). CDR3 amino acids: CASSLGQHAYEQYF. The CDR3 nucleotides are TGTGCCAGCAGCCTAGGACAGCATGCCTACGAGCAGTACTTC.

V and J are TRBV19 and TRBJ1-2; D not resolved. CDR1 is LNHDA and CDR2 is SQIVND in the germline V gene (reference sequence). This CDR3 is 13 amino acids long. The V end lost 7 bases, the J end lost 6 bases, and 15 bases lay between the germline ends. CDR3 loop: CASTAGLRDGYTF. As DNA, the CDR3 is TGTGCCAGTACGGCAGGACTACGCGATGGCTACACCTTC.

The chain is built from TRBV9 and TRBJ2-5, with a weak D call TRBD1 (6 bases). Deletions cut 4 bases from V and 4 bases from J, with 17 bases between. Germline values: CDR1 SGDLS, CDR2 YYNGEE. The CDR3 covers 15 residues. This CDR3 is CASSISAGERETQYF. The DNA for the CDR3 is TGTGCCAGCAGCATAAGCGCAGGGGAAAGAGAGACCCAGTACTTC.

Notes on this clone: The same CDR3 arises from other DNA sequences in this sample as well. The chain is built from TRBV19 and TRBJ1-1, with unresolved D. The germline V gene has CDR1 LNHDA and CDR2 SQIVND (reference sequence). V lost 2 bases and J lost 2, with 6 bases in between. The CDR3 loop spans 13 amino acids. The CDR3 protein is CASSISPNTEAFF. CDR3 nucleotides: TGTGCCAGTAGTATATCTCCCAACACTGAAGCTTTCTTT.